The TCR beta chain under discussion was sequenced for a study of spatial heterogeneity in lung cancer. Study context: The study found that TCR transcript counts in tumor regions correlated strongly with a matched bulk RNA-seq T cell module score.

This clonotype was counted between two and nine times. Its antigen is not known. TCRdb processed the 5' RACE reads anew with MiXCR; each CDR3 protein has one entry. The table lists almost 7,000 distinct CDR3 sequences, around 15% of them singletons. Time point: sample taken at primary tumor resection. Around 68 TRACERx patients with early, untreated non-small cell lung cancer donated samples. The sequenced material consisted of unsorted whole RNA from tumor, nontumor lung or frozen PBMC. Study observations and caveats: Expanded intratumoral alpha and beta TCR counts tracked tumor mutation counts. The study estimated about 7.3% alpha and about 12% beta chain coverage of tumor T cells.

The V gene lost 0 bases and the J gene lost 7 bases, with 12 bases spanning the gap. Per germline, CDR1 MNHEY and CDR2 SVGEGT. CDR3 length equals 14 residues. V and J are TRBV6-2 or TRBV6-3 and TRBJ1-1; possible D gene TRBD1, 5 bases. Sequencing used lung tumor tissue, obtained at surgery. The source is a male donor with early-stage non-small cell lung cancer. The CDR3 reads CASSYSRGAFEAFF. Written as DNA, the CDR3 is TGTGCCAGCAGTTACTCGAGGGGAGCATTTGAAGCTTTCTTT.